Detailed here is one T cell receptor (beta chain). The data originate from a study of blood T cell repertoires in COVID-19. Germline V lookup: CDR1 MNHEY, CDR2 SVGAGI. Trimming pared 6 bases from V and 1 base from J, leaving 12 bases between. This CDR3 region has 14 residues. Sequencing was performed with immunoSEQ multiplex PCR; in TCRdb, only in-frame clones are kept and a portion is missing. The sample contains approximately 310,000 clones, roughly 87% of which appear only once. The origin of this receptor is a man over 45 with active or convalescent COVID-19. The sequencing sample was made of peripheral blood. This chain uses TRBV6-5 with TRBJ1-1; D remains ambiguous. CDR3 in DNA: TGTGCCAGCAGCCGATTCCAGAAGAACACTGAAGCTTTCTTT. Protein: CASSRFQKNTEAFF.